This TCR beta chain is from a study of cytomegalovirus exposure and HLA in healthy donors. This CDR3 has 14 residues. Germline loops: CDR1 SGHRS, CDR2 YFSETQ. V lost 0 bases and J lost 5; bases outside the gene matches: 5. 13 Jbeta primers and 60 Vbeta primers were used for the PCR. TCRdb keeps only in-frame clones here, not all; method: immunoSEQ multiplex PCR. Of roughly 200,000 clones listed, less than 85% are singletons. V is TRBV5-1 and J is TRBJ2-7; 7 bases agree with TRBD2. The source material was PBMCs. The sequence came from a man aged 18 to 29 in good health and CMV-seronegative. Written as DNA, the CDR3 is TGCGCCAGCAGCTTGGAGGGAGGGTTGAACGAGCAGTACTTC. Its protein product is CASSLEGGLNEQYF.